A single sample gave rise to the 16 T cell receptor beta chains below, sequenced in a study of regulatory T cells in long-lasting Graves disease. The time point here: newly diagnosed GD, antithyroid drugs for less than 3 months. From PBMCs, RNA was extracted and then used to make the TCR library. According to the study, TCR beta libraries were built with iRepertoire HTBI primers and CDR3-region Arm-PCR. TCRdb reanalysed the multiplex PCR reads using MiXCR and keeps one entry per CDR3 protein. The data contain about 350,000 distinct CDR3 sequences, about a sixth of them singletons. The same data also contributed to another study, on T cells in Graves' hyperthyroidism and ophthalmopathy.

This sample comprised peripheral blood mononuclear cells (PBMCs), obtained at new diagnosis, from a patient treated with antithyroid drugs. The receptors originated from a woman between 18 and 29 years old with Graves disease.

This clonotype was counted only a few times. The chain employs TRBV2 and TRBJ2-7; 9 bases fit TRBD1. Germline CDR1 reads SNHLY; CDR2 reads FYNNEI. Trimming took 3 bases from V and 5 from J; bases not matched to a gene: 2. CDR3 length: 13 amino acids. CDR3 residues: CASSDRTGDEQYF. The CDR3 DNA reads as TGTGCCAGCAGTGATCGGACAGGGGACGAGCAGTACTTC.

About this clonotype itself: A much more abundant neighbour one base away suggests this may be a read error. The rearrangement joins TRBV5-6 to TRBJ2-2; perhaps D is TRBD1 or TRBD2 (6 bases each). Germline CDR1 and CDR2: SGHDT and YYEEEE. The CDR3 has 16 residues. The CDR3 DNA sequence: TGTGCCAGCAGCTTGGGGGGGGCCCAGAGCACCGGGGAGCTGCTTTTT. Its translation is CASSLGGAQSTGELLF.

This clonotype was observed many times. Here the CDR3 reads CASSQEPGLSTDTQYF. In DNA form, the CDR3 reads TGTGCCAGCAGCCAAGAGCCGGGACTTTCCACAGATACGCAGTATTTT. The genes are TRBV3-1 and TRBJ2-3; tentatively, D is TRBD2 (6 bases). Germline CDR1 LGHDT, CDR2 YNNKEL (reference sequence). The CDR3 is 16 amino acids. The V end was cut by 0 bases, the J end by 2 bases, with 12 bases between.

This clonotype was counted ten times or more. This chain uses TRBV20-1 with TRBJ1-6; D is unclear. Germline lookup yields CDR1 DFQATT and CDR2 SNEGSKA (reference sequence). Trimming cost V 0 bases and J 0 bases, with 12 bases left between them. The CDR3 is 17 residues long. CDR3 sequence: CSARDKAFSSYNSPLHF. In nucleotides, the CDR3 is TGCAGTGCTAGAGATAAGGCCTTTAGCTCCTATAATTCACCCCTCCACTTT.

The sample holds a few counts of this clonotype. The J gene is TRBJ2-7, the V gene TRBV28; D unclear. Between the trimmed V and J ends, which lost 4 bases and 0 bases, there was a span of 7 bases. Germline V gives CDR1 MDHEN, CDR2 SYDVKM. This CDR3 spans 13 amino acids. CDR3 nucleotide sequence: TGTGCCAGCAGTTCTACAATCTCCTACGAGCAGTACTTC. It codes for CASSSTISYEQYF.

As to this clonotype: A read error is possible here, since a much larger clone lies one base away. The chain employs TRBV7-9 and TRBJ2-5; no reliable D call. The CDR3 runs 16 residues. V lost 4 bases and J 2 bases, leaving 17 bases between the germline ends. Germline lookup yields CDR1 SEHNR and CDR2 FQNEAQ (reference sequence). This CDR3 is CASSYPIGWQQETQYF. CDR3 bases: TGTGCCAGCAGCTACCCCATAGGATGGCAGCAAGAGACCCAGTACTTC.

This clonotype has only a few counts. This rearrangement joins TRBV6-1 to TRBJ1-1; 9 bases fit TRBD1. Unmatched junction bases numbered 11, after V lost 6 bases and J lost 0 bases. CDR1 is MNHNS and CDR2 is SASEGT in the germline V gene. This CDR3 spans 17 amino acids. CDR3 protein: CASRPGQGEDMNTEAFF. The CDR3 nucleotides are TGTGCCAGCAGACCGGGACAGGGAGAGGACATGAACACTGAAGCTTTCTTT.

The chain uses TRBV11-3 and TRBJ2-1; 7 bases fit TRBD2. Looked up from germline, CDR1 is SGHNT and CDR2 is YENEEA. This CDR3 contains 13 residues. CDR3 nucleotide sequence: TGTGCGACGGGGGGACGCTCCTACAATGAGCAGTTCTTC. It yields the protein CATGGRSYNEQFF.

This clonotype was seen ten or more times. The genes are TRBV7-2 and TRBJ2-3; perhaps TRBD1 as D (5 bases). Per the germline V gene, CDR1 is SGHTA and CDR2 is FQGNSA. The V gene lost 4 bases and the J gene lost 4 bases, with 12 bases spanning the gap. The CDR3 covers 14 residues. The CDR3 DNA sequence: TGTGCCAGCAGCTCCAGGGTCTTGCCAGATACGCAGTATTTT. Translating gives CASSSRVLPDTQYF. The full variable domain, with the rest looked up from reference TRBV7-2 and TRBJ2-3, is GAGVSQSPSNKVTEKGKDVELRCDPISGHTALYWYRQSLGQGLEFLIYFQGNSAPDKSGLPSDRFSAERTGGSVSTLTIQRTQQEDSAVYLCASSSRVLPDTQYFGPGTRLTVL.

This clonotype was counted many times. The rearrangement uses TRBV6-2 or TRBV6-3 and TRBJ2-5; D might be TRBD2 (6 bases). The germline V gene has CDR1 MNHEY and CDR2 SVGEGT. This CDR3 is 16 amino acids long. Trimming pared 0 bases from V and 4 bases from J, leaving 15 bases between. The CDR3 nucleotides read TGTGCCAGCAGTTACTCTCGCGGAGGGAATCGAGAGACCCAGTACTTC. Residues: CASSYSRGGNRETQYF.

This clonotype appeared a few times. The chain recombines TRBV19 with TRBJ1-5; possibly TRBD1 for D (6 bases). The ends were cut back, 10 bases at V and 3 bases at J, with 16 bases in the middle. The length of the CDR3 is 14 residues. CDR1 and CDR2 (germline): LNHDA, SQIVND (reference sequence). CDR3 residues: CATRTGYVNQPQHF. CDR3 bases: TGTGCCACCCGAACAGGGTACGTCAATCAGCCCCAGCATTTT.

In regard to this clonotype: This is likely an artifact of a read error, given a far larger clone one base away. The chain is built from TRBV5-5 and TRBJ2-7; D is unclear. The CDR3 runs to 14 residues. From germline, CDR1 is SGHKS and CDR2 YYEKEE (reference sequence). Trimming left V 6 bases short and J 8 bases short, with 21 bases between. The CDR3 DNA follows: TGTGCCAGCAAAAGAAACAACCACGGGTACAAGCAGTACTTC. It codes for CASKRNNHGYKQYF.

The gene calls are TRBV14 and TRBJ2-2; D not resolved. CDR3 length equals 13 residues. CDR1 is SGHDN and CDR2 is FVKESK in the germline V gene. The germline V and J ends were trimmed by 2 bases and 6 bases, with 7 bases remaining between them. As DNA, the CDR3 is TGTGCCAGCAGCCAAACTTGGGCCGGGGAGCTGTTTTTT. Its translation is CASSQTWAGELFF.

In this sample, this clonotype turned up a few times. V gene TRBV2 combines with J gene TRBJ1-2, with D possibly matching TRBD1 (5 bases). The V end lost 3 bases, the J end lost 10 bases, and 15 bases lay between the germline ends. The CDR3 runs to 13 residues. Germline lookup yields CDR1 SNHLY and CDR2 FYNNEI. The CDR3 bases are TGTGCCAGCAGTGATGGGGGACGAACAATCTACACCTTC. Its protein is CASSDGGRTIYTF.

A note on this clonotype: Just one base apart from a much larger clone, this may be a read error. The CDR3 region has the DNA TGTGCCAGCAGCTCGGGACAGACTAGCAATCAGCCCCAGCATTTT. It encodes CASSSGQTSNQPQHF. This rearrangement joins TRBV14 to TRBJ1-5; TRBD1 matches 7 bases. Germline V CDR1 and CDR2: SGHDN, FVKESK. The trim removed 5 bases at V and 0 bases at J, leaving 4 bases unmatched. The CDR3 is 15 residues long. Combining the CDR3 with reference TRBV14 and TRBJ1-5 gives the whole variable domain EAGVTQFPSHSVIEKGQTVTLRCDPISGHDNLYWYRRVMGKEIKFLLHFVKESKQDESGMPNNRFLAERTGGTYSTLKVQPAELEDSGVYFCASSSGQTSNQPQHFGDGTRLSIL.

In this sample, this clonotype turned up many times. The chain is built from TRBV20-1 and TRBJ2-3; 9 nucleotides match TRBD1. V lost 2 bases, J lost 5 bases, and 5 bases stayed unmatched. Germline V gene data show CDR1 as DFQATT and CDR2 as SNEGSKA (reference sequence). The CDR3 has 14 amino acids. In DNA, the CDR3 is TGCAGTGCTAGATGGGACAGGGAGATAGATACGCAGTATTTT. It specifies CSARWDREIDTQYF.